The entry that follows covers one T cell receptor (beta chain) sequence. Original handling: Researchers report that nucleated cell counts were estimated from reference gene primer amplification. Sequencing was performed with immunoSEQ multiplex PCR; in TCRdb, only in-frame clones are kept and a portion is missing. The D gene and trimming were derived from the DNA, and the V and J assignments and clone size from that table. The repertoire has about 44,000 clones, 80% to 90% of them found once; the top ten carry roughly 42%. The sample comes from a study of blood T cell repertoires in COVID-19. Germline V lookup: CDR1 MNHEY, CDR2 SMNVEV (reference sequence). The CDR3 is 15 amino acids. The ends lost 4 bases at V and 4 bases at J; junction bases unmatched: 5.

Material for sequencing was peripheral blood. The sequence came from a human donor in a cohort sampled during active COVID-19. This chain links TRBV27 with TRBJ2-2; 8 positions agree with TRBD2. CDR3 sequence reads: CASSSRGGGTGELFF. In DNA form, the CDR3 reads TGTGCCAGCAGTTCTCGGGGGGGCGGCACCGGGGAGCTGTTTTTT.